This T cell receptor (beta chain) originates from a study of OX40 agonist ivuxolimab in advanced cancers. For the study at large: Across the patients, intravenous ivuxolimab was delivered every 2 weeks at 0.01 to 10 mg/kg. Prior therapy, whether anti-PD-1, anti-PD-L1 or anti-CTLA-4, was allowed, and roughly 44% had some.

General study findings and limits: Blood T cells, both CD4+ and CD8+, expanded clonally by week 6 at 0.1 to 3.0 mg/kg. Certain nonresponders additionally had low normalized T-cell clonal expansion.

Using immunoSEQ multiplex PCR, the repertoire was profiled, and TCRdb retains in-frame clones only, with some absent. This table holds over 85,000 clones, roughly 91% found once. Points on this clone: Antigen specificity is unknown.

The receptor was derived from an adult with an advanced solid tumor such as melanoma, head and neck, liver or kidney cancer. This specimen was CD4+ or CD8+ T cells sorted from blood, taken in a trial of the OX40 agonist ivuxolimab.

CDR3 coding DNA: TGTGCCAGCAGCCCTTGGGGGGGCAACACTGAAGCTTTCTTT. This gives the protein CASSPWGGNTEAFF. The chain links TRBV28 to TRBJ1-1; possible D gene TRBD1, 6 bases. The CDR3 consists of 14 residues. CDR1 is MDHEN, CDR2 SYDVKM, per germline. V dropped 6 bases and J dropped 2 bases, with 13 bases sitting between them.